The 6 T cell receptor beta chains presented below share a single source sample, sequenced in a study of blood T cell repertoires in COVID-19. TCRdb's table, derived via immunoSEQ multiplex PCR, lists solely in-frame clones and lacks some. The sample includes about 120,000 clones, 80% to 90% of them seen just once. The sample was peripheral blood. The receptors derive from a man in his sixties with COVID-19, enrolled during active disease.

This clone was counted only a few times. This sequence joins TRBV11-2 and TRBJ1-6, with TRBD1 as a possible D gene (6 bases). The germline V gene encodes CDR1 SGHAT and CDR2 FQNNGV. The CDR3 extends over 16 amino acids. V lost 5 bases, J lost 3 bases, and 14 bases lay in between. The CDR3 DNA is TGTGCCAGCAGCGCAGGGACAATTTTCTATAATTCACCCCTCCACTTT. Amino acid sequence: CASSAGTIFYNSPLHF.

In this sample, this clone turned up once. This rearrangement joins TRBV5-4 to TRBJ2-3, with TRBD2 matching over 9 bases. The CDR3 contains 16 residues. With V trimmed by 4 bases and J by 6 bases, 12 bases remained unmatched. In germline, CDR1 is SGHNT, CDR2 YYREEE (reference sequence). DNA for the CDR3: TGTGCCAGCAGCCCAGAGGGCGGGGGGGCTATGGATACGCAGTATTTT. This translates into CASSPEGGGAMDTQYF.

The J gene is TRBJ1-2, the V gene TRBV5-6, with TRBD1 matching 10 bases. This CDR3 has 15 amino acids. The ends lost 4 bases at V and 8 bases at J; junction bases unmatched: 11. Germline loops: CDR1 SGHDT, CDR2 YYEEEE. In DNA form, the CDR3 reads TGTGCCAGCAGCCGGGGGACAGGGGTTATGAGCGGCTACACCTTC. It encodes CASSRGTGVMSGYTF.

Here the CDR3 DNA reads TGTGCCAGCAGACGTTTGCGGGAAAAACTGTTTTTT. Residues: CASRRLREKLFF. The V and J genes are TRBV12-3 or TRBV12-4 and TRBJ1-4; D remains ambiguous. V lost 6 bases and J 8 bases, leaving 10 bases between the germline ends. The CDR3 covers 12 residues.

V gene TRBV5-1 combines with J gene TRBJ2-3; 9 nucleotides agree with TRBD2. Germline V gene data show CDR1 as SGHRS and CDR2 as YFSETQ. The CDR3 length is 18 residues. The J segment lost 2 bases and the V segment lost 1 base, leaving 11 bases of the junction unmatched. CDR3 sequence: CASSLSGSGTSFTDTQYF. The CDR3 coding sequence is TGCGCCAGCAGCTTGTCCGGGTCTGGGACTAGCTTCACAGATACGCAGTATTTT.

This clone was picked up one time. The V and J genes are TRBV14 and TRBJ2-5; 8 positions agree with TRBD1. Germline assignment: CDR1 SGHDN and CDR2 FVKESK. Germline trimming cut 0 bases from V and 4 bases from J; bases unmatched to any gene: 4. This CDR3 region has 15 residues. CDR3 residues: CASSQEFGQGETQYF. The CDR3 DNA is TGTGCCAGCAGCCAAGAATTTGGACAGGGAGAGACCCAGTACTTC.